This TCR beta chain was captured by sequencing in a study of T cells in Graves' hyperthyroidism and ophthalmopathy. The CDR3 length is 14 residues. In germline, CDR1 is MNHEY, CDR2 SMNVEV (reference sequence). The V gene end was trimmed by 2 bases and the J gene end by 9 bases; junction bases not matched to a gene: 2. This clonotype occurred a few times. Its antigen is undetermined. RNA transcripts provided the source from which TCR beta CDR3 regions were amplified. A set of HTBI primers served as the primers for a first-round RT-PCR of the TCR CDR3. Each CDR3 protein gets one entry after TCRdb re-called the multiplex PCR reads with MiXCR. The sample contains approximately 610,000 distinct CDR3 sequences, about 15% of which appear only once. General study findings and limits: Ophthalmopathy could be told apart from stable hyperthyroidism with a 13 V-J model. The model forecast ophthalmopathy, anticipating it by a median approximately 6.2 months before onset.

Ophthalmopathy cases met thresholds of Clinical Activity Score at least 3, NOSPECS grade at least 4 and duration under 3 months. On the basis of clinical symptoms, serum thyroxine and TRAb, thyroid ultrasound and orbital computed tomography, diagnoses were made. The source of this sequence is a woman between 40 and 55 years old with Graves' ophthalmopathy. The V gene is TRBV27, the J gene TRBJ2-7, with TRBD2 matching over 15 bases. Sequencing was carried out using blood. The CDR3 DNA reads TGTGCCAGCAGTTTAAGGGGACTAGCGGGAGGGCAGTACTTC. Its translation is CASSLRGLAGGQYF.